A selection of T cell receptor beta chains follows, all from one sample in a study of T cells after posttransplantation cyclophosphamide. Profiled with immunoSEQ multiplex PCR; TCRdb holds only in-frame clones, not every one. The sample holds 30,000 to 35,000 clones, and no clone turns up only once. The sample comprised PBMCs. Receptors were obtained from a woman in her forties or fifties in good health and a related stem cell transplant donor. The CDR3 runs from the conserved cysteine through the conserved F or W. Each record gives: J gene, D gene, clone size, V gene, CDR3 DNA, CDR3 protein. The D gene is left open where the match is weak. Clone size is shown for a subset of rows, as once, few, many or a class of expanded clone.

TRBJ2-5 TRBD1 few TRBV5-1 TGCGCCAGCAGGGAAGGACAGGCAACCCCCCAAGAGACCCAGTACTTC CASREGQATPQETQYF
TRBJ2-7 TRBD2 many TRBV7-2 TGTGCCAGCAGCTTAGAAGCGGGGGCGTTCTACGAGCAGTACTTC CASSLEAGAFYEQYF
TRBJ2-6 NA many TRBV19 TGTGCCAGTAGACCCGCCTGGGGCGCTGGGGCCAACGTCCTGACTTTC CASRPAWGAGANVLTF
TRBJ2-7 NA many TRBV6-2/TRBV6-3 TGTGCCAGCAGTGCGAGCTCCTACGAGCAGTACTTC CASSASSYEQYF
TRBJ2-1 NA NA TRBV11-2 TGTGCCAGCAGTGGACTTTACAATGAGCAGTTCTTC CASSGLYNEQFF
TRBJ1-1 NA many TRBV2 TGTGCCAGCACGGAGGGGCCTCTTGAAGCTTTCTTT CASTEGPLEAFF
TRBJ2-1 NA many TRBV28 TGTGCCAGCACTGGACAGTACAATGAGCAGTTCTTC CASTGQYNEQFF
TRBJ2-1 NA NA TRBV2 TGTGCCAGCAGCCCAACAGGGACGTACAATGAGCAGTTCTTC CASSPTGTYNEQFF
TRBJ2-3 TRBD1 few TRBV9 TGTGCCAGCAGCGCTCGACAGGGAAGCACAGATACGCAGTATTTT CASSARQGSTDTQYF
TRBJ1-1 NA many TRBV2 TGTGCCAGCAGCCAGGACAGCATGAACACTGAAGCTTTCTTT CASSQDSMNTEAFF
TRBJ2-7 NA many TRBV27 TGTGCCAGCAGTTCCCTCGGAGTTGGGGGCCACGAGCAGTACTTC CASSSLGVGGHEQYF
TRBJ1-2 NA many TRBV6-2/TRBV6-3 TGTGCCACGGGGGGACACCCCCAGAGTGGCTACACCTTC CATGGHPQSGYTF
TRBJ2-3 NA many TRBV5-1 TGCGCCAGCAGAGAAGCCCCGTTTAAGGATACGCAGTATTTT CASREAPFKDTQYF
TRBJ2-1 NA many TRBV2 TGTGCCAGCAGTAGACTAAAGGCTACCTACAATGAGCAGTTCTTC CASSRLKATYNEQFF
TRBJ1-5 TRBD1 NA TRBV12-3/TRBV12-4 TGTGCCAGCAGTTTCGGGACAGGTTATAGCAATCAGCCCCAGCATTTT CASSFGTGYSNQPQHF